What follows is one T cell receptor (beta chain) and its context. Its antigen is undetermined. The junction departs from germline at one end; a sequencing error may be responsible. The data were obtained in a study of OX40 agonist ivuxolimab in advanced cancers. Overall study context: Age averaged about 62 years (range about 20 to 79), and around 87% were male. People who had prior anti-PD-1, anti-PD-L1 or anti-CTLA-4 therapy could take part, and under 45% had some.

Using immunoSEQ multiplex PCR, the repertoire was profiled, and TCRdb retains in-frame clones only, with some absent. The table records under 75,000 clones, around nine tenths of them present only once. The CDR3 sequence is 14 residues long. In germline, CDR1 is SGHTA, CDR2 FQGTGA. The study, taken as a whole, reports: It was not determined which antigens were specifically recognized by the peripheral T cells that had undergone clonal expansion. CD8+ T cells averaged more expanded clones than CD4+.

V and J are TRBV7-3 and TRBJ1-1; possibly TRBD1 for D (5 bases). Sequenced material: CD4+ or CD8+ T cells sorted from blood, taken in a trial of the OX40 agonist ivuxolimab. This clonotype was obtained from an adult with an advanced solid tumor such as melanoma, head and neck, liver or kidney cancer. CDR3 in DNA: TGTGCCAGCAGCGTAACAGGTCAGGGCACTGAAGCTTTCTTT. Residues: CASSVTGQGTEAFF.